This T cell receptor beta chain was captured by sequencing in a study of blood T cell repertoires in COVID-19. The CDR3 extends over 14 amino acids. The ends were cut back, 6 bases at V and 1 base at J, with 9 bases in the middle. Per the germline V gene, CDR1 is KGHSH and CDR2 is LQKENI. Clones were read by immunoSEQ multiplex PCR, and TCRdb kept only the in-frame ones, dropping some. The data contain 100,000 to 150,000 clones, approximately 71% of them singletons. Sequencing input: peripheral blood. This TCR came from a woman in her 70s with acute or convalescent COVID-19. The chain joins TRBV18 to TRBJ2-2, with D uncertain. Here the CDR3 reads CASSARQNTGELFF. The CDR3 coding sequence is TGTGCCAGCTCCGCCAGGCAGAACACCGGGGAGCTGTTTTTT.